Presented here are 29 T cell receptor beta chains from one specimen sequenced in a study of Graves' ophthalmopathy and Graves' hyperthyroidism. RNA transcripts were the template, and TCR beta CDR3 regions were amplified from them. Second-round multiplex PCR followed a first-round RT-PCR using HTBI primers. TCRdb fed the multiplex PCR reads into MiXCR, producing one record per CDR3 protein. The sample includes fewer than 400,000 distinct CDR3 sequences, about 17% of them seen just once. Sequencing was done on a sample of peripheral blood. These receptors were collected from a young woman with Graves' ophthalmopathy.

The rearrangement links TRBV6-5 to TRBJ2-5; tentatively, D is TRBD1 or TRBD2 (5 bases each). Germline assignment: CDR1 MNHEY and CDR2 SVGAGI. The V end was cut by 4 bases, the J end by 2 bases, with 14 bases between. The CDR3 covers 15 residues. CDR3 loop: CASSSSGDAQETQYF. CDR3 bases: TGTGCCAGCAGTTCCTCCGGGGACGCTCAAGAGACCCAGTACTTC.

This clonotype was counted ten times or more. This chain joins TRBV20-1 and TRBJ1-2, with a weak D call TRBD1 (6 bases). CDR1 DFQATT and CDR2 SNEGSKA come from the germline V gene (reference sequence). The CDR3 has 14 amino acids. Trimming took 8 bases from V and 0 from J, leaving 16 bases between them. The CDR3 DNA reads as TGCAGTTCCAGGGGAACGGGGACTAACTATGGCTACACCTTC. Residues: CSSRGTGTNYGYTF.

This clonotype was found many times. One junction end does not reproduce the germline sequence, and a read error may be involved. V gene TRBV5-1 combines with J gene TRBJ1-5; D gene ambiguous. From germline, CDR1 is SGHRS and CDR2 YFSETQ. The CDR3 runs 15 residues. The CDR3 here is CASSLDGTSNQPQHF. Here the CDR3 DNA reads TGTGCCAGCAGCTTAGATGGTACCAGCAATCAGCCCCAGCATTTT.

This clonotype was seen at least ten times. The CDR3: CASTGSTGMALNTEAFF. In DNA, the CDR3 is TGTGCCAGCACCGGTTCGACAGGGATGGCCTTGAACACTGAAGCTTTCTTT. The gene calls are TRBV6-4 and TRBJ1-1, with TRBD1 matching over 7 bases. Germline V gene sequence: CDR1 MRHNA, CDR2 SNTAGT. V was pared by 7 bases and J by 0 bases, with 14 bases of the junction left unmatched. CDR3 length equals 17 residues.

This clonotype was counted many times. The chain joins TRBV18 to TRBJ2-5, with D unresolved. Looked up from germline, CDR1 is KGHSH and CDR2 is LQKENI. The CDR3 has 12 amino acids. V was pared by 5 bases and J by 5 bases, with 9 bases between. The CDR3 loop is CASSRAGETQYF. The CDR3 coding sequence is TGTGCCAGCTCAAGAGCCGGGGAGACCCAGTACTTC.

This clonotype was observed many times. The genes are TRBV27 and TRBJ2-5; no clear D gene. V was pared by 4 bases and J by 4 bases, with 13 bases between. Germline V gene lookup returns CDR1 MNHEY and CDR2 SMNVEV (reference sequence). CDR3 length: 14 amino acids. In DNA form, the CDR3 reads TGTGCCAGCAGTTCTTACCGGTGGGGAGAGACCCAGTACTTC. Its protein is CASSSYRWGETQYF.

The chain has TRBV19 and TRBJ2-7, with D perhaps TRBD1 (7 bases). CDR1 is LNHDA, CDR2 SQIVND, per germline (reference sequence). V lost 6 bases and J 5 bases, leaving 20 bases between the germline ends. The CDR3 has 15 residues. In nucleotides, the CDR3 is TGTGCCAGTAGCCTTACAGGGGACTGGTCCCACGAGCAGTACTTC. Residues: CASSLTGDWSHEQYF. The complete variable domain, with remaining parts taken from reference TRBV19 and TRBJ2-7, reads DGGITQSPKYLFRKEGQNVTLSCEQNLNHDAMYWYRQDPGQGLRLIYYSQIVNDFQKGDIAEGYSVSREKKESFPLTVTSAQKNPTAFYLCASSLTGDWSHEQYFGPGTRLTVT.

This clonotype was detected ten times or more. V and J are TRBV6-5 and TRBJ2-7; 7 bases map to TRBD2. Germline CDR1 is MNHEY and CDR2 is SVGAGI. The CDR3 has 13 residues. J was trimmed by 6 bases and V by 0 bases; bases with no gene match: 2. CDR3 in DNA: TGTGCCAGCAGTTACTCCGGGAGGTCCGAGCAGTACTTC. Its protein product is CASSYSGRSEQYF.

This clonotype was counted many times. The J gene is TRBJ2-5, the V gene TRBV7-9, with 7 bases fitting TRBD2. The V segment lost 5 bases and the J segment 4 bases; nucleotides outside the gene matches: 13. The CDR3 is made up of 16 amino acids. The germline CDR1 and CDR2 sequences are SEHNR and FQNEAQ (reference sequence). The CDR3 spells CASSPSLGGSPETQYF. The CDR3 nucleotides are TGTGCCAGCAGCCCGTCTCTTGGCGGGAGCCCAGAGACCCAGTACTTC.

In its sample, this clonotype was seen many times. This chain links TRBV6-1 with TRBJ1-3; D gene uncertain. Trimming took 4 bases from V and 0 from J, leaving 4 bases between them. Germline assignment: CDR1 MNHNS and CDR2 SASEGT. The CDR3 length is 13 residues. CDR3 loop: CASSGRSGNTIYF. The CDR3 DNA follows: TGTGCCAGCAGTGGACGCTCTGGAAACACCATATATTTT.

The chain is built from TRBV7-2 and TRBJ2-5; tentatively, D is TRBD2 (7 bases). This CDR3 contains 16 residues. The germline V gene has CDR1 SGHTA and CDR2 FQGNSA. Deletions cut 4 bases from V and 5 bases from J, with 20 bases between. The CDR3 nucleotides are TGTGCCAGCAGCTCAAGCGGGACAAGGGCGGCGGAGACCCAGTACTTC. It is translated as CASSSSGTRAAETQYF.

This clonotype was picked up many times. V is TRBV20-1 and J is TRBJ1-1, with 7 bases lining up with TRBD1. Germline CDR1 is DFQATT and CDR2 is SNEGSKA (reference sequence). The length of the CDR3 is 13 residues. V shed 6 bases and J 4 bases; nucleotides not matched to a gene: 8. CDR3 region: CSAETGFSTEAFF. For the CDR3, the DNA is TGCAGTGCCGAGACAGGGTTCAGCACTGAAGCTTTCTTT.

This clonotype was seen many times. This chain uses TRBV27 with TRBJ1-5; a weak D match, TRBD1 (6 bases). The CDR3 is 17 residues long. V lost 5 bases to trimming and J lost 6 bases, with 23 bases between them. Per the germline V gene, CDR1 is MNHEY and CDR2 is SMNVEV (reference sequence). In DNA form, the CDR3 reads TGTGCCAGCAGTAAATGGGGAGGTTACAGGGTGCCTCAGCCCCAGCATTTT. Translating gives CASSKWGGYRVPQPQHF.

The rearrangement links TRBV6-1 to TRBJ1-1; perhaps TRBD1 as D (5 bases). CDR3 length: 14 amino acids. Trimming removed 6 bases at V and 0 bases at J, with 11 bases between. Germline V gene data show CDR1 as MNHNS and CDR2 as SASEGT. The CDR3 nucleotides are TGTGCCAGCAGCCAGACAGCGATGAACACTGAAGCTTTCTTT. Its protein product is CASSQTAMNTEAFF.

This clonotype was found a few times. The chain has TRBV24-1 and TRBJ1-2; 7 bases are a match to TRBD1. V lost 4 bases, J lost 2 bases, and 3 bases stayed unmatched. CDR1 is KGHDR, CDR2 SFDVKD, per germline. The CDR3 extends over 14 amino acids. CDR3 protein: CATSEPGQNYGYTF. DNA for the CDR3: TGTGCCACCAGTGAGCCGGGACAGAACTATGGCTACACCTTC.

This clonotype was counted ten times or more. The V and J genes are TRBV30 and TRBJ1-6, with D possibly TRBD1 on 5 matching bases. V was shortened by 1 base and J by 0 bases, with 7 bases between the two germline ends. CDR3 length: 15 residues. The germline gives CDR1 GTSNPN, CDR2 SVGIG (reference sequence). The CDR3 coding sequence is TGTGCCTGGAGTGACAGGAGCTCCTATAATTCACCCCTCCACTTT. It specifies CAWSDRSSYNSPLHF.

This clonotype was detected only a few times. V and J are TRBV28 and TRBJ2-7; tentatively, D is TRBD2 (5 bases). The germline V gene has CDR1 MDHEN and CDR2 SYDVKM. The CDR3 extends over 14 amino acids. The V and J ends lost 6 bases and 3 bases respectively, with 15 bases between them. The CDR3 DNA sequence: TGTGCCAGCAGCCGAGGGATATCAGTCTACGAGCAGTACTTC. Protein sequence: CASSRGISVYEQYF.

This clonotype was seen at least ten times. V and J are TRBV9 and TRBJ2-7; no definite D call. V lost 3 bases and J 0 bases, leaving 13 bases between the germline ends. The CDR3 loop spans 15 amino acids. Germline lookup yields CDR1 SGDLS and CDR2 YYNGEE. The CDR3 coding sequence is TGTGCCAGCAGCGCAAAGTGGTTCAGCTCCTACGAGCAGTACTTC. This codes for CASSAKWFSSYEQYF. Filled out from reference TRBV9 and TRBJ2-7, the complete variable domain reads DSGVTQTPKHLITATGQRVTLRCSPRSGDLSVYWYQQSLDQGLQFLIQYYNGEERAKGNILERFSAQQFPDLHSELNLSSLELGDSALYFCASSAKWFSSYEQYFGPGTRLTVT.

This clonotype appeared many times. This chain uses TRBV18 with TRBJ1-2; D is uncertain. V gave up 5 bases and J gave up 6 bases, with 10 bases separating them. The V gene's germline CDR1 is KGHSH and CDR2 LQKENI. The CDR3 consists of 12 residues. CDR3 protein: CASSTWSDGYTF. The CDR3 region has the DNA TGTGCCAGCTCAACCTGGTCCGATGGCTACACCTTC.

CDR3 loop: CASSPEVAGATETQYF. The CDR3, as DNA: TGTGCCAGCAGTCCCGAGGTAGCGGGGGCCACCGAGACCCAGTACTTC. This chain links TRBV27 with TRBJ2-5; 9 bases are shared with TRBD2. Germline CDR1 and CDR2: MNHEY and SMNVEV (reference sequence). Trimming cost V 5 bases and J 5 bases; bases outside gene matches: 12. This CDR3 contains 16 residues.

This clonotype was counted at least ten times. The CDR3 reads CASSFQGGDTEAFF. CDR3 DNA: TGTGCCAGCAGTTTCCAGGGTGGGGACACTGAAGCTTTCTTT. The chain combines TRBV7-9 with TRBJ1-1; a weak D match, TRBD1 (5 bases). The germline V and J ends were trimmed by 6 bases and 3 bases, with 14 bases remaining between them. The CDR3 covers 14 residues. Per germline, CDR1 SEHNR and CDR2 FQNEAQ (reference sequence). The full variable domain, its missing parts supplied by reference TRBV7-9 and TRBJ1-1, is DTGVSQNPRHKITKRGQNVTFRCDPISEHNRLYWYRQTLGQGPEFLTYFQNEAQLEKSRLLSDRFSAERPKGSFSTLEIQRTEQGDSAMYLCASSFQGGDTEAFFGQGTRLTVV.

This clonotype was observed many times. The chain employs TRBV6-1 and TRBJ2-7; D gene ambiguous. The germline CDR1 and CDR2 sequences are MNHNS and SASEGT. The CDR3 totals 13 residues. Trimming cost V 3 bases and J 3 bases, with 9 bases left between them. In DNA, the CDR3 is TGTGCCAGCAGTGAGGACGGAATCTACGAGCAGTACTTC. This gives the protein CASSEDGIYEQYF.

This clonotype was recorded at least ten times. The V and J genes are TRBV6-2 or TRBV6-3 and TRBJ2-2; a weak D match, TRBD1 (5 bases). Per germline, CDR1 MNHEY and CDR2 SVGEGT. The CDR3 runs 12 residues. Trimming shortened V by 4 bases and J by 13 bases, and 13 bases separated the two germline ends. CDR3 protein: CASSLLDKALFF. CDR3 DNA: TGTGCCAGCAGTTTATTGGACAAGGCGCTGTTTTTT.

This clonotype was detected ten times or more. The chain couples TRBV28 to TRBJ2-2, with 16 positions matching TRBD2. Germline V gene sequence: CDR1 MDHEN, CDR2 SYDVKM. This CDR3 region has 17 residues. The junction had 8 bases not matched to a gene; V was cut back by 7 bases and J by 6 bases. CDR3 DNA sequence: TGTGCCAGCACCGGGACTAGCGGGAGGGTTGCTTCCGGGGAGCTGTTTTTT. Amino acid sequence: CASTGTSGRVASGELFF.

This clonotype showed up many times. The rearrangement links TRBV29-1 to TRBJ2-7; 9 bases are a match to TRBD1. This CDR3 has 14 residues. From germline, CDR1 is SQVTM and CDR2 ANQGSEA. With V trimmed by 6 bases and J by 2 bases, 8 bases remained unmatched. CDR3 nucleotides: TGCAGCGTGGGTGGGGGACAGGGCACCTACGAGCAGTACTTC. It translates to CSVGGGQGTYEQYF.

This clonotype has at least ten counts. V and J are TRBV6-1 and TRBJ1-3; possibly TRBD1 for D (6 bases). Trimming cost V 5 bases and J 3 bases, with 17 bases left between them. Germline assignment: CDR1 MNHNS and CDR2 SASEGT. The CDR3 is made up of 16 amino acids. Written as DNA, the CDR3 is TGTGCCAGCAGTCCCCCCCCAGGGGAGCATGGAAACACCATATATTTT. The encoded protein is CASSPPPGEHGNTIYF.

This clonotype has a count of ten or more. The V call is TRBV5-1, the J call TRBJ2-2; 7 bases match TRBD1. This CDR3 has 18 amino acids. CDR1 SGHRS and CDR2 YFSETQ come from the germline V gene. V lost 3 bases to trimming and J lost 4 bases; unmatched junction nucleotides: 15. The CDR3 region has the DNA TGCGCCAGCAGCTCAAACCTGGTGGTCGGGACAGTCACCGGGGAGCTGTTTTTT. It encodes CASSSNLVVGTVTGELFF.

In this sample, this clonotype turned up many times. The CDR3 is CASSFFGYTGELFF. CDR3 sequence (DNA): TGTGCCAGCAGTTTCTTCGGGTACACCGGGGAGCTGTTTTTT. The chain recombines TRBV27 with TRBJ2-2; D unclear. Per the germline V gene, CDR1 is MNHEY and CDR2 is SMNVEV (reference sequence). Between the trimmed V and J ends, which lost 3 bases and 3 bases, there was a span of 8 bases. CDR3 length equals 14 residues.

There are many counts of this clonotype. This chain uses TRBV24-1 with TRBJ2-7; tentative D call: TRBD1 (5 bases). The CDR3 length is 12 residues. Per germline, CDR1 KGHDR and CDR2 SFDVKD. The V end lost 4 bases, the J end lost 7 bases, and 10 bases lay between the germline ends. The DNA of the CDR3 is TGTGCCACCAGTGAGGTTAGGGGAGAGCAGTACTTC. Its protein product is CATSEVRGEQYF.